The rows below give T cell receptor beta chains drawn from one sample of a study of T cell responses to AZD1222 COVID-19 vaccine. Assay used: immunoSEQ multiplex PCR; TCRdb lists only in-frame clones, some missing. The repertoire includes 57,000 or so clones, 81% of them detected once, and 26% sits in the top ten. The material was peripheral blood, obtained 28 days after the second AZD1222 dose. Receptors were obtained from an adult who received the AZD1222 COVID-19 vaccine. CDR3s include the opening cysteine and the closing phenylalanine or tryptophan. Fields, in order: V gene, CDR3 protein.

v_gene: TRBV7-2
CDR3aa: CASSLAHGNTEAFF

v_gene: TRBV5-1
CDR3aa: CASSTGQGSDTQYF

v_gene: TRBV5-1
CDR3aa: CASKDTSYEQYF

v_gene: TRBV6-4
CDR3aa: CASSPPAEADTQYF

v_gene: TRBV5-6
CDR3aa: CASSPLRGAGLGAEQFF

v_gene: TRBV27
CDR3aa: CASRGFLGADTQYF

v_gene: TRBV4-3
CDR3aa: CASSQEVGSANYGYTF

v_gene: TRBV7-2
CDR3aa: CASSLKGGAGQPQHF

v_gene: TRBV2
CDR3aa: CASSTPGQVLSNQPQHF

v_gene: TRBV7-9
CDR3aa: CASSLQGSNQPQHF

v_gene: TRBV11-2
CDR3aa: CASRQVSQETQYF

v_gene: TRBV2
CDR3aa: CASSEVGQGGYEQYF

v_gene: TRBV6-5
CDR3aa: CASSYDRGGETQYF

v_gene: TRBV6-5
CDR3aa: CASSPGGIANYGYTF

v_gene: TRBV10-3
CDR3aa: CAISESRGIYGYTF

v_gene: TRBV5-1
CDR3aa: CASSRGQVGSEAFF

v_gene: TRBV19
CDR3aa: CASSPIGTGNTEAFF

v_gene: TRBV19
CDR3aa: CASSMQGSGTEAFF

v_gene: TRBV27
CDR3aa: CASSRTPPGTAKEAFF